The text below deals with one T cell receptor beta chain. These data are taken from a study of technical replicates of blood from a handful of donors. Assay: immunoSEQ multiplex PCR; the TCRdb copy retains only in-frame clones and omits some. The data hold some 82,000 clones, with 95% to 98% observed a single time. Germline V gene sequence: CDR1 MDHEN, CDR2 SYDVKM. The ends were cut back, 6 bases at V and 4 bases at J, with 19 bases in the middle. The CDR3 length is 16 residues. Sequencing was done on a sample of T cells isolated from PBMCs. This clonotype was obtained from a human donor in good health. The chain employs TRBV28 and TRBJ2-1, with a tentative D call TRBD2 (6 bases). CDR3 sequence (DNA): TGTGCCAGCAGCGGGATTGGAGGGACCTTTTACAATGAGCAGTTCTTC. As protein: CASSGIGGTFYNEQFF. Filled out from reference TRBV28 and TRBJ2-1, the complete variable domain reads DVKVTQSSRYLVKRTGEKVFLECVQDMDHENMFWYRQDPGLGLRLIYFSYDVKMKEKGDIPEGYSVSREKKERFSLILESASTNQTSMYLCASSGIGGTFYNEQFFGPGTRLTVL.